This TCR beta chain was captured by sequencing in a study of neurological immune-mediated disorders. Broader study findings: Association of the multiple sclerosis repertoire cluster with clinical or MRI features was not observed for any feature.

The V end was cut by 5 bases, the J end by 7 bases, with 20 bases between. The germline gives CDR1 MNHEY, CDR2 SMNVEV (reference sequence). This CDR3 contains 15 residues. This clonotype was seen many times. Its specificity is unknown. The method for making cDNA was 5'RACE, and it used 10-nucleotide random UMIs. TCRdb fed the 5' RACE reads into MiXCR, producing one record per CDR3 protein. Of 50,000 to 60,000 distinct CDR3 sequences detected, more than 3% appear once; the ten largest clones hold roughly 2%. The sequenced sample was CD4+ T cells from blood. This receptor was identified in a woman between 35 and 50 years old with multiple sclerosis. The chain has TRBV27 and TRBJ2-5, with D possibly matching TRBD2 (5 bases). CDR3 region: CASSPRRAGRGTQYF. Here the CDR3 DNA reads TGTGCCAGCAGTCCCCGAAGGGCAGGCCGGGGGACCCAGTACTTC.